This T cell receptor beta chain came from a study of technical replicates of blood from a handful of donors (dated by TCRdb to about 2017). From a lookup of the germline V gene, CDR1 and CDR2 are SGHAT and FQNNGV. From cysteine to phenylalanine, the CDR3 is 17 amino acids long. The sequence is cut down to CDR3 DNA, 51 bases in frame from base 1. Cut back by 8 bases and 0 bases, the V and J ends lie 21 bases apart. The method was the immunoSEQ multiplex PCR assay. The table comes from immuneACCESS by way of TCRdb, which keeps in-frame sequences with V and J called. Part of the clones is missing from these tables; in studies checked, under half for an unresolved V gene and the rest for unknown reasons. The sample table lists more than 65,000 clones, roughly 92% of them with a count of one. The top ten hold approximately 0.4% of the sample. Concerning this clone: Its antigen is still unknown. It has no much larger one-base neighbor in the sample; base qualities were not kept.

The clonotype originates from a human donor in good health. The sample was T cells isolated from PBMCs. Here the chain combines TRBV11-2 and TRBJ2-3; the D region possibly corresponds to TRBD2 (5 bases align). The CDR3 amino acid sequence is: CASGRWKLATSTDTQYF. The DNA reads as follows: TGTGCCAGCGGACGGTGGAAATTAGCGACTAGCACAGATACGCAGTATTTT.